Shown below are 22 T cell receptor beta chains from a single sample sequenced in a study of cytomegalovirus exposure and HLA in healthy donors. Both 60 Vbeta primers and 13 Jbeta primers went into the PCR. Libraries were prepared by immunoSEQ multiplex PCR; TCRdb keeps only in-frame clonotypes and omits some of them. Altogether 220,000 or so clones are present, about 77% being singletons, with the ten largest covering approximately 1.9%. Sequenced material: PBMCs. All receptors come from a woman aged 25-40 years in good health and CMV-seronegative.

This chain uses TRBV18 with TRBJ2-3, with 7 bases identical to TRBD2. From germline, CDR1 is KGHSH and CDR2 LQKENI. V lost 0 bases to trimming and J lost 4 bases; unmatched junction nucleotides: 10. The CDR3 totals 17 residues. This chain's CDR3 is CASSPPVSAGYADTQYF. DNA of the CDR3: TGTGCCAGCTCACCACCGGTCTCAGCGGGGTACGCAGATACGCAGTATTTT.

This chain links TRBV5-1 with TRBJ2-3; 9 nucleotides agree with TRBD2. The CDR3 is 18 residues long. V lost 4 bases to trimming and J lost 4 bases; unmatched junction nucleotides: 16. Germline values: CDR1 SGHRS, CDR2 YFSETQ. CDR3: CASSPGQASGIRADTQYF. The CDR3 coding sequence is TGCGCCAGCAGCCCCGGTCAGGCTAGCGGGATCAGGGCAGATACGCAGTATTTT.

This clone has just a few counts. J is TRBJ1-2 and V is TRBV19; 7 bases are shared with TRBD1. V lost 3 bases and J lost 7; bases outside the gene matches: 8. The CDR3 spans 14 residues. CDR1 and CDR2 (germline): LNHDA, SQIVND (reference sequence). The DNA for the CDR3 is TGTGCCAGTAGTATTGACAGGGAATTCACTGGCTACACCTTC. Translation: CASSIDREFTGYTF.

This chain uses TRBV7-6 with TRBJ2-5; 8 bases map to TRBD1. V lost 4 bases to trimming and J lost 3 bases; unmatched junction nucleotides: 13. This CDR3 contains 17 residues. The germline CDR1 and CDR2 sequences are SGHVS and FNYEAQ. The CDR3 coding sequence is TGTGCCAGCAGCTATCAACAGGGGGTCGCGGATGAAGAGACCCAGTACTTC. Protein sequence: CASSYQQGVADEETQYF.

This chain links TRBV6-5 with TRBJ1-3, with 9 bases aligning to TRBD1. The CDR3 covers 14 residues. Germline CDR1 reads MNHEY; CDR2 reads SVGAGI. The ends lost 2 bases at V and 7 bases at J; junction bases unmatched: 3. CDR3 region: CASSYTGTGNTIYF. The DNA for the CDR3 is TGTGCCAGCAGTTACACCGGGACAGGGAACACCATATATTTT.

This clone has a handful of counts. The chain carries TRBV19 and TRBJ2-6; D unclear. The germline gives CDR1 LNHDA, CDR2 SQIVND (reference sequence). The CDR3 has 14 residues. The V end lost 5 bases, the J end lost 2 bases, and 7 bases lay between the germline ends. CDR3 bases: TGTGCCAGTAGTCCCTCCCCTGGGGCCAACGTCCTGACTTTC. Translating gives CASSPSPGANVLTF.

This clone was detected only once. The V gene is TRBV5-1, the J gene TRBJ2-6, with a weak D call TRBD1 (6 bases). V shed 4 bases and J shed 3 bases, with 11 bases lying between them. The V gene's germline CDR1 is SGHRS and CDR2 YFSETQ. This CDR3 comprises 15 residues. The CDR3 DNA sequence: TGCGCCAGCAGCCTCCAGGGGTTTGGGGCCAACGTCCTGACTTTC. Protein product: CASSLQGFGANVLTF.

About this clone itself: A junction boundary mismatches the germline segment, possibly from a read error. DNA for the CDR3: TGTGCCAGCAGCTCCCGACAGGCTATCTATGGCTACTCCTTC. This encodes CASSSRQAIYGYSF. The chain has TRBV5-6 and TRBJ1-2; TRBD1 is a possible D gene (6 bases). From germline, CDR1 is SGHDT and CDR2 YYEEEE. This CDR3 region has 14 residues.

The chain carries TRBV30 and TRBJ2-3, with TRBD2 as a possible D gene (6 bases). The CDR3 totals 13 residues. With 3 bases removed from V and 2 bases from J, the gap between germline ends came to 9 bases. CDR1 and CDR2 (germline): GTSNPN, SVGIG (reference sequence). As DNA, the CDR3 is TGTGCCTGGAGGTGGACTACCACAGATACGCAGTATTTT. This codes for CAWRWTTTDTQYF. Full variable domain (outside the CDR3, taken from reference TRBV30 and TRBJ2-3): SQTIHQWPATLVQPVGSPLSLECTVEGTSNPNLYWYRQAAGRGLQLLFYSVGIGQISSEVPQNLSASRPQDRQFILSSKKLLLSDSGFYLCAWRWTTTDTQYFGPGTRLTVL.

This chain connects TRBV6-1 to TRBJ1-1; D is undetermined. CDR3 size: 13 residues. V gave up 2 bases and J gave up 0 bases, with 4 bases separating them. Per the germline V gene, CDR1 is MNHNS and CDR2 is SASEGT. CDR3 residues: CASSELMNTEAFF. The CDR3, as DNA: TGTGCCAGCAGTGAATTAATGAACACTGAAGCTTTCTTT.

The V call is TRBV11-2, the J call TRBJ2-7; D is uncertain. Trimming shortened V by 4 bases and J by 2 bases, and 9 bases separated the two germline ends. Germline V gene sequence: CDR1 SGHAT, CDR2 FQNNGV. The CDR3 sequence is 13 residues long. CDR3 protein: CASSSSTTYEQYF. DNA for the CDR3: TGTGCCAGCAGCTCCTCCACTACCTACGAGCAGTACTTC.

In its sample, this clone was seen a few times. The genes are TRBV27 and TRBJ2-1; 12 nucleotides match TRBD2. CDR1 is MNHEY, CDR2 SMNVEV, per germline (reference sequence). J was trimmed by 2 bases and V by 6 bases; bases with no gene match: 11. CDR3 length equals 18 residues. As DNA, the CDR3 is TGTGCCAGCAGGCAAACCTTCCTAGCGGGAGGGACCTACAATGAGCAGTTCTTC. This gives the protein CASRQTFLAGGTYNEQFF.

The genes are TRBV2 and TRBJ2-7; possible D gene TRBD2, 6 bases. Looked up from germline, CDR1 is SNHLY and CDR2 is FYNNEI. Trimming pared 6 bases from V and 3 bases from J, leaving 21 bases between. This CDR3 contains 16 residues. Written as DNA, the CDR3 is TGTGCCAGCAGCGCCCCAAGTAGCGGTATTCACTACGAGCAGTACTTC. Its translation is CASSAPSSGIHYEQYF.

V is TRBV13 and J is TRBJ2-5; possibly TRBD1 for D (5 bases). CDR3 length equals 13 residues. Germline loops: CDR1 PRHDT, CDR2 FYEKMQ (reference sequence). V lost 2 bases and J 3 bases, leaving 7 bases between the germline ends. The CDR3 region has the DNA TGTGCCAGCAGCTTAAACAGGAAAGAGACCCAGTACTTC. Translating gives CASSLNRKETQYF.

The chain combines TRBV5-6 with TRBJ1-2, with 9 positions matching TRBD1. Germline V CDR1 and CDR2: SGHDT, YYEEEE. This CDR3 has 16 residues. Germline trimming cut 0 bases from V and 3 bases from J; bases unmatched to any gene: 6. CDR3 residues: CASSLETGGWDYGYTF. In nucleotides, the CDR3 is TGTGCCAGCAGCTTGGAAACAGGGGGCTGGGACTATGGCTACACCTTC. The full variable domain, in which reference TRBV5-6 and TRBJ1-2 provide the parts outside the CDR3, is DAGVTQSPTHLIKTRGQQVTLRCSPKSGHDTVSWYQQALGQGPQFIFQYYEEEERQRGNFPDRFSGHQFPNYSSELNVNALLLGDSALYLCASSLETGGWDYGYTFGSGTRLTVV.

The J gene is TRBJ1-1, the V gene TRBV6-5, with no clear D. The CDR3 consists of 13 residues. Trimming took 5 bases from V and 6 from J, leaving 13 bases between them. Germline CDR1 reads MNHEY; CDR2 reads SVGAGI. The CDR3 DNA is TGTGCCAGCAGTGAAAGGGAGGTGGCTGAAGCTTTCTTT. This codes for CASSEREVAEAFF.

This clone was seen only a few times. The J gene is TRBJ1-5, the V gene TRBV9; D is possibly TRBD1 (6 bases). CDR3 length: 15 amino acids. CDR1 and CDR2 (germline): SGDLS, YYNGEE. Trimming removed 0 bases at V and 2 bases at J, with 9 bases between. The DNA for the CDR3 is TGTGCCAGCAGCGTAGAGGGGGTAGGCAATCAGCCCCAGCATTTT. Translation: CASSVEGVGNQPQHF.

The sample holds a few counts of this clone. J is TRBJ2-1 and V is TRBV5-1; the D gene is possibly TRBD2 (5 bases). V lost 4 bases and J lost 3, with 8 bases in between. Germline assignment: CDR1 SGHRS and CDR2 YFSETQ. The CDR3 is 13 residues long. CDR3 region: CASSEGLYNEQFF. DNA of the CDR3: TGCGCCAGCAGCGAAGGACTCTACAATGAGCAGTTCTTC.

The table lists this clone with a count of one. CDR3 amino acids: CASRRRRGSPLHF. DNA of the CDR3: TGTGCCAGCAGGCGGAGGAGGGGTTCACCCCTCCACTTT. The V and J genes are TRBV5-8 and TRBJ1-6; D may be TRBD1 (5 bases). The CDR3 is made up of 13 amino acids. The germline V gene encodes CDR1 SGHTS and CDR2 YDEGEE. V dropped 5 bases and J dropped 9 bases, with 12 bases sitting between them.

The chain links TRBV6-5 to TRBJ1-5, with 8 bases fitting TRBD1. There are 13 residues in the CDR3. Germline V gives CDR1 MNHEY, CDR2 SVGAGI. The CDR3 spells CAITKAGGASQHF. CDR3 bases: TGTGCGATCACTAAGGCAGGGGGCGCATCCCAGCATTTT.

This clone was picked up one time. CDR3 sequence reads: CASSYGQGGYTF. CDR3 bases: TGTGCCAGCAGTTACGGGCAGGGCGGCTACACCTTC. The chain employs TRBV6-5 and TRBJ1-2; perhaps TRBD1 as D (5 bases). This CDR3 comprises 12 residues. With 2 bases removed from V and 8 bases from J, the gap between germline ends came to 9 bases. Germline V CDR1 and CDR2: MNHEY, SVGAGI.

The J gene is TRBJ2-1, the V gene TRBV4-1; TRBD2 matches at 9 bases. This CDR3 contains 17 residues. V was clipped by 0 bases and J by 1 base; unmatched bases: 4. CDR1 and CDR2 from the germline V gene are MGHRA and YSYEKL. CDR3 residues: CASSQEPLAGSYNEQFF. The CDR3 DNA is TGCGCCAGCAGCCAAGAACCCCTAGCGGGATCCTACAATGAGCAGTTCTTC.